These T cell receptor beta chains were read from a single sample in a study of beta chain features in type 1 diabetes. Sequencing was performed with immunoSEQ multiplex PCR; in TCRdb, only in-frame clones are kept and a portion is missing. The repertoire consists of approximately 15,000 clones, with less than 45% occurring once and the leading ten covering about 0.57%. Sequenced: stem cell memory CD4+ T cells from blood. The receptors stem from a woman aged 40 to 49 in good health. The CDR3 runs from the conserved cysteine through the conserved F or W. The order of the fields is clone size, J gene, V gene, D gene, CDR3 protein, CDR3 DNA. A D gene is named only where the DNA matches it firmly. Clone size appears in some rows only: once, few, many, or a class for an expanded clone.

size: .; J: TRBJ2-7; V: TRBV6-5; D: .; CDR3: CASSPLQGHPSEQYF; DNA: TGTGCCAGCAGTCCCCTCCAGGGACACCCCTCGGAGCAGTACTTC
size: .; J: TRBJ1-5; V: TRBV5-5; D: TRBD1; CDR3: CASSGRTGAQPQHF; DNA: TGTGCCAGCAGCGGACGGACAGGGGCTCAGCCCCAGCATTTT
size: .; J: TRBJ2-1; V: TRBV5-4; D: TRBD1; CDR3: CASSLGGTGLGEQFF; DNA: TGTGCCAGCAGCTTGGGGGGGACAGGGCTCGGTGAGCAGTTCTTC
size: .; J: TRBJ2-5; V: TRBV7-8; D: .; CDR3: CASSLLVTETQYF; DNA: TGTGCCAGCAGCTTACTAGTAACAGAGACCCAGTACTTC
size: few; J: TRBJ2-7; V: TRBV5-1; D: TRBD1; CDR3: CASSLATGEYEQYF; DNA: TGCGCCAGCAGCTTGGCCACAGGGGAGTACGAGCAGTACTTC
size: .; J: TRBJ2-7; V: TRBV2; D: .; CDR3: CASLLVVTYEQYF; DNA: TGTGCCAGCCTACTAGTTGTGACCTACGAGCAGTACTTC
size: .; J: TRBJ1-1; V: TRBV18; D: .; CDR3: CASSQNTEAFF; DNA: TGTGCCAGCTCCCAGAACACTGAAGCTTTCTTT
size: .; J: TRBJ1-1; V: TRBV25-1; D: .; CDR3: CASRTLLENTEAFF; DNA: TGTGCCAGCAGAACCCTCCTAGAGAACACTGAAGCTTTCTTT
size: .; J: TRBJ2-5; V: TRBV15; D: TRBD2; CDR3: CATSRSGTSGEETQYF; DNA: TGTGCCACCAGCAGAAGCGGGACTAGCGGGGAAGAGACCCAGTACTTC
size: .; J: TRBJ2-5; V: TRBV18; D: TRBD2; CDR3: CASSVRPSGGTETQYF; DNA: TGTGCCAGCTCAGTTCGGCCTAGCGGGGGTACAGAGACCCAGTACTTC
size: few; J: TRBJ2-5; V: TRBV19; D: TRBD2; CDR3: CASSLTVSGGSGETQYF; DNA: TGTGCCAGTAGTCTGACAGTTAGCGGGGGTTCTGGAGAGACCCAGTACTTC
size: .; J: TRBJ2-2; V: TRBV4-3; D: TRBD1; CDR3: CASSQGFRGRTGELFF; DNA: TGCGCCAGCAGCCAAGGATTCAGGGGGAGAACCGGGGAGCTGTTTTTT
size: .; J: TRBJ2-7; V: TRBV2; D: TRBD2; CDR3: CASSFARLAGVSYEQYF; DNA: TGTGCCAGCAGTTTTGCCCGACTAGCGGGGGTTTCCTACGAGCAGTACTTC
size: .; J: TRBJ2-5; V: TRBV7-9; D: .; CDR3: CASSLSGEETQYF; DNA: TGTGCCAGCAGCTTATCAGGGGAGGAGACCCAGTACTTC
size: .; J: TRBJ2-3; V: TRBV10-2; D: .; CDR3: CASIISSTDTQYF; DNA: TGCGCCAGCATAATTTCTAGCACAGATACGCAGTATTTT
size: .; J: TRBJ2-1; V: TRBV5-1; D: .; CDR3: CASSLTATGPGEQFF; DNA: TGCGCCAGCAGCTTGACAGCTACAGGGCCTGGCGAGCAGTTCTTC
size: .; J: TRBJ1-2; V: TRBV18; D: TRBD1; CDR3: CASSPRERGTGVTNYGYTF; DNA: TGTGCCAGCTCACCACGGGAACGGGGGACAGGGGTCACTAACTATGGCTACACCTTC
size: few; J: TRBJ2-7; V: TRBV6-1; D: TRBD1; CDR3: CASRGQGLSYEQYF; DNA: TGTGCCAGCAGAGGACAGGGCTTATCTTACGAGCAGTACTTC
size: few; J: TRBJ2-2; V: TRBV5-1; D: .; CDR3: CASSLGRGSNTGELFF; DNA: TGCGCCAGCAGCTTGGGCAGGGGATCGAACACCGGGGAGCTGTTTTTT
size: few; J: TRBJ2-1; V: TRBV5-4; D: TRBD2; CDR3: CASSLSGGAPYNEQFF; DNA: TGTGCCAGCAGCTTGAGCGGGGGGGCCCCCTACAATGAGCAGTTCTTC
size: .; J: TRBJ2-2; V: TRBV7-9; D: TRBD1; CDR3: CASRRTGAKDTGELFF; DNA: TGTGCCAGCAGACGAACAGGGGCTAAAGACACCGGGGAGCTGTTTTTT
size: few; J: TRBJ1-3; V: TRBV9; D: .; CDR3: CASSVEMSASSGNTIYF; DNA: TGTGCCAGCAGCGTAGAGATGTCAGCGAGCTCTGGAAACACCATATATTTT
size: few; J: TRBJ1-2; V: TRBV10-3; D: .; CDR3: CAISESRTAQPDNYGYTF; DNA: TGTGCCATCAGTGAGTCGAGGACAGCTCAGCCCGATAACTATGGCTACACCTTC
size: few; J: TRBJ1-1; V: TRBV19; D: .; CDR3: CASKELRGNTEAFF; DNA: TGTGCCAGTAAGGAACTCAGGGGCAACACTGAAGCTTTCTTT
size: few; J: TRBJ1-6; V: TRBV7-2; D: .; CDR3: CASSSGRVLHF; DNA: TGTGCCAGCAGCTCTGGTCGGGTCCTCCACTTT
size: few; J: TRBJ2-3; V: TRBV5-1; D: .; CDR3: CASSPRELDTQYF; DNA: TGCGCCAGCAGCCCCCGGGAGCTAGATACGCAGTATTTT
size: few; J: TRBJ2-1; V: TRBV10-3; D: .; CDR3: CAISEGLGSAGRNEQFF; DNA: TGTGCCATCAGTGAGGGTTTGGGTAGCGCGGGCCGGAATGAGCAGTTCTTC
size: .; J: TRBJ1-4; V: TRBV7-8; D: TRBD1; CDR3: CASSFRIDRVNEKLFF; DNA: TGTGCCAGCAGCTTTCGTATTGACAGGGTCAATGAAAAACTGTTTTTT
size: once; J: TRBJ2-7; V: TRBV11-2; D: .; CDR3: CASSPSIGQGISYEQYF; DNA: TGTGCCAGCAGCCCATCGATCGGGCAGGGGATCAGTTACGAGCAGTACTTC
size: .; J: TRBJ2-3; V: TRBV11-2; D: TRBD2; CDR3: CASKSLAGADTQYF; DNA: TGTGCCAGTAAGAGCCTAGCGGGGGCGGATACGCAGTATTTT
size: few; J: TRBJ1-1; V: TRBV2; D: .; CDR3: CASSGLTMNTEAFF; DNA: TGTGCCAGCTCAGGGTTAACTATGAACACTGAAGCTTTCTTT
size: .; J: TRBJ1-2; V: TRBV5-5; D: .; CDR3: CASSLGAGFDYGYTF; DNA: TGTGCCAGCAGCTTGGGGGCCGGTTTCGACTATGGCTACACCTTC
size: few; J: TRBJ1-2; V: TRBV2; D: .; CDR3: CASRWLQRDGYTF; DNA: TGTGCCAGCAGATGGCTACAGAGGGATGGCTACACCTTC
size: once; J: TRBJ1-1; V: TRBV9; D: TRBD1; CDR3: CASSAGTGHTEAFF; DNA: TGTGCCAGCAGCGCTGGGACAGGGCACACTGAAGCTTTCTTT
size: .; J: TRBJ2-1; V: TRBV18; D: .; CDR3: CASSPPHFNNEQFF; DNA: TGTGCCAGCTCACCACCCCATTTCAACAATGAGCAGTTCTTC
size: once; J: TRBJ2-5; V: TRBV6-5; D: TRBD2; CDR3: CASSYSMGEGQETQYF; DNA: TGTGCCAGCAGTTACTCGATGGGGGAGGGCCAAGAGACCCAGTACTTC
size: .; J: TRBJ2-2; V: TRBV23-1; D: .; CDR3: CASSQPPPGLDTGELFF; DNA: TGCGCCAGCAGTCAGCCCCCGCCAGGGTTGGACACCGGGGAGCTGTTTTTT
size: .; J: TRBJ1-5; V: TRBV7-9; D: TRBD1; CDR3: CASSTDRPGQPQHF; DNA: TGTGCCAGCAGCACGGACAGGCCAGGTCAGCCCCAGCATTTT
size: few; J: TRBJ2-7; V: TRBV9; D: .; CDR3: CASSVAFGGTQQYF; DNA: TGTGCCAGCAGCGTAGCGTTTGGCGGGACCCAGCAGTACTTC
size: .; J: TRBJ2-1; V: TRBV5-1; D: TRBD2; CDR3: CASSAAGNEQFF; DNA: TGCGCCAGCAGCGCAGCGGGGAATGAGCAGTTCTTC
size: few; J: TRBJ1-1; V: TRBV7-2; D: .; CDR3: CASSFLIGTEAFF; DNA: TGTGCCAGCAGCTTTCTCATCGGCACTGAAGCTTTCTTT
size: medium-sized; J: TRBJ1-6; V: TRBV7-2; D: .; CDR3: CASSLVAFSPLHF; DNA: TGTGCCAGCAGCTTAGTAGCGTTCTCACCCCTCCACTTT
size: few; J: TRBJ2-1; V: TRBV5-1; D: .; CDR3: CASSLSRDGEQFF; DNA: TGCGCCAGCAGCTTGAGCAGGGATGGTGAGCAGTTCTTC
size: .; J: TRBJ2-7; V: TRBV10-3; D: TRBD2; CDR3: CAISPGTRSITEMEQYF; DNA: TGTGCCATCAGCCCCGGGACTAGGTCTATAACTGAAATGGAGCAGTACTTC
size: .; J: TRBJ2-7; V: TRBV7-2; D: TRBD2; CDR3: CASSPREGVSYEQYF; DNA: TGTGCCAGCAGTCCGCGGGAGGGCGTCTCCTACGAGCAGTACTTC
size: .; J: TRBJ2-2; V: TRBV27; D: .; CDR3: CASSSGVAVTGELFF; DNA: TGTGCCAGCAGTTCCGGGGTTGCCGTCACCGGGGAGCTGTTTTTT
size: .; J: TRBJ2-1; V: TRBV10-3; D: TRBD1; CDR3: CAISESGTGISSYNEQFF; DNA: TGTGCCATCAGTGAATCCGGGACAGGGATTAGCTCCTACAATGAGCAGTTCTTC
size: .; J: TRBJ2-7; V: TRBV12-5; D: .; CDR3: CASGLLQDSQQYF; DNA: TGTGCTAGTGGTTTGCTTCAGGACAGTCAGCAGTACTTC
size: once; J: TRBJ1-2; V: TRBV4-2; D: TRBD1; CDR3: CASSQAQGEGHYGYTF; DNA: TGTGCCAGCAGCCAAGCTCAGGGGGAAGGTCACTATGGCTACACCTTC